Shown below are 32 T cell receptor beta chains from a single sample sequenced in a study of cytomegalovirus exposure and HLA in healthy donors. PCR amplification relied on 60 Vbeta primers (plus 13 Jbeta primers). Sequenced by immunoSEQ multiplex PCR; TCRdb stores in-frame clones only, minus some. The sample consists of approximately 150,000 clones, around 73% of them appearing once. The sample was PBMCs. These TCRs come from a young woman in good health and CMV-seropositive.

CDR3 loop: CATKGDTEQYF. CDR3 nucleotides: TGTGCAACCAAAGGGGACACAGAGCAGTACTTC. The rearrangement joins TRBV6-5 to TRBJ2-7; maybe TRBD1 (6 bases). This CDR3 comprises 11 residues. Germline V gene sequence: CDR1 MNHEY, CDR2 SVGAGI.

This clone is a singleton in its sample. CDR3 in DNA: TGTGCCAGCAGTTACGGGCAGGGGCGGAACACTGAAGCTTTCTTT. Translation gives CASSYGQGRNTEAFF. The rearrangement links TRBV6-5 to TRBJ1-1; tentatively, D is TRBD1 (6 bases). There are 15 residues in the CDR3. Trimming took off 2 bases at V and 1 base at J, with 11 bases between the two ends. Germline V lookup: CDR1 MNHEY, CDR2 SVGAGI.

The gene calls are TRBV7-2 and TRBJ2-5; D might be TRBD1 (5 bases). Germline CDR1 and CDR2: SGHTA and FQGNSA. The CDR3 is 13 amino acids. V was cut by 5 bases and J by 3 bases, with 10 bases left in between. CDR3 loop: CASSPLREETQYF. DNA of the CDR3: TGTGCCAGCAGCCCACTCAGGGAAGAGACCCAGTACTTC.

The chain is built from TRBV4-2 and TRBJ2-2; D not certain. Trimming removed 0 bases from V and 6 bases from J, with 5 bases in between. Germline-derived CDR1 and CDR2 are LGHNA and YNFKEQ. The CDR3 loop spans 13 amino acids. The CDR3 here is CASSQESPGELFF. Here the CDR3 DNA reads TGTGCCAGCAGCCAAGAAAGCCCCGGGGAGCTGTTTTTT.

With regard to this clone: One end of the junction fails to match germline, which may point to a read error. J is TRBJ2-7 and V is TRBV6-5; tentative D call: TRBD2 (6 bases). This CDR3 region has 15 residues. Germline lookup yields CDR1 MNHEY and CDR2 SVGAGI. As DNA, the CDR3 is TGTGCCAGCAGTTACTCGCTTGGACTATCCTACAAGCAGTACTTC. It yields the protein CASSYSLGLSYKQYF.

V and J are TRBV7-2 and TRBJ2-5; TRBD2 matches 10 bases. There are 17 residues in the CDR3. The junction had 18 bases not matched to a gene; V was cut back by 1 base and J by 13 bases. The germline CDR1 and CDR2 sequences are SGHTA and FQGNSA. In DNA form, the CDR3 reads TGTGCCAGCAGCTTAGATTTATTAGCGGGGGGCTTTACTCTAGGGTACTTC. Amino acids: CASSLDLLAGGFTLGYF.

This clone was picked up a small number of times. This chain connects TRBV7-9 to TRBJ2-5; D gene uncertain. Germline-derived CDR1 and CDR2 are SEHNR and FQNEAQ (reference sequence). The V end was cut by 1 base, the J end by 5 bases, with 8 bases between. The CDR3 spans 13 residues. CDR3 sequence reads: CASSLGPRETQYF. The CDR3 coding sequence is TGTGCCAGCAGCTTAGGGCCGCGGGAGACCCAGTACTTC.

This clone was observed once. The V and J genes are TRBV5-1 and TRBJ2-5; 7 bases are a match to TRBD2. After removal of 0 bases from V and 2 bases from J, the junction contained 7 bases not matched to a gene. The CDR3 runs to 16 residues. From germline, CDR1 is SGHRS and CDR2 YFSETQ. This chain's CDR3 is CASSLAGTTPQETQYF. CDR3 in DNA: TGCGCCAGCAGCTTGGCGGGGACTACCCCACAAGAGACCCAGTACTTC.

The CDR3 nucleotides read TGTGCCAGCAGTTATACCACTTACTCCCCGTCCTACGAGCAGTACTTC. Its protein product is CASSYTTYSPSYEQYF. This chain connects TRBV6-5 to TRBJ2-7; D remains unclear. The CDR3 is made up of 16 amino acids. V lost 3 bases, J lost 1 base, and 16 bases lay in between. Germline CDR1 MNHEY, CDR2 SVGAGI.

The gene calls are TRBV7-2 and TRBJ1-2, with D perhaps matching TRBD1 (6 bases). Germline CDR1 is SGHTA and CDR2 is FQGNSA. CDR3 length: 15 residues. Trimming pared 5 bases from V and 9 bases from J, leaving 22 bases between. As DNA, the CDR3 is TGTGCCAGCAGCCCCAGGCAGGGGAGCCTTAATCGCTACACCTTC. This encodes CASSPRQGSLNRYTF.

This rearrangement joins TRBV5-1 to TRBJ2-3; 9 bases align to TRBD2. V lost 4 bases to trimming and J lost 2 bases; unmatched junction nucleotides: 8. The CDR3 has 16 amino acids. Germline CDR1 is SGHRS and CDR2 is YFSETQ. In DNA, the CDR3 is TGCGCCAGCAGCCTAGGGACTAGCAGAGACACAGATACGCAGTATTTT. Its protein is CASSLGTSRDTDTQYF.

The rearrangement links TRBV19 to TRBJ2-5; the match to TRBD1 covers 8 bases. Trimming removed 5 bases from V and 5 bases from J; junction bases left unmatched: 19. The V gene's germline CDR1 is LNHDA and CDR2 SQIVND (reference sequence). The CDR3 spans 18 residues. For the CDR3, the DNA is TGTGCCAGTAGTCCTGAACGACAGGGGTCGGCCCTGGGGGAGACCCAGTACTTC. It codes for CASSPERQGSALGETQYF.

This clone was counted a single time. The rearrangement joins TRBV5-1 to TRBJ1-6; D gene unclear. Per germline, CDR1 SGHRS and CDR2 YFSETQ. V was cut by 2 bases and J by 10 bases, with 7 bases left in between. The CDR3 covers 12 residues. The CDR3 spells CASSFSGSPLHF. For the CDR3, the DNA is TGCGCCAGCAGCTTTTCGGGGTCACCCCTCCACTTT.

There are a few counts of this clone. CDR3 residues: CASSYLAGAQETQYF. The CDR3 DNA reads as TGTGCCAGCAGTTACCTAGCGGGAGCCCAAGAGACCCAGTACTTC. The chain has TRBV6-5 and TRBJ2-5; TRBD2 aligns across 10 bases. The V segment lost 2 bases and the J segment 1 base; nucleotides outside the gene matches: 1. This CDR3 is 15 amino acids long. Looked up from germline, CDR1 is MNHEY and CDR2 is SVGAGI.

This clone showed up just once. The V gene is TRBV4-3, the J gene TRBJ1-1; D gene uncertain. The CDR3 length is 13 residues. CDR1 and CDR2 (germline): LGHNA, YSLEER. V lost 1 base and J lost 1, with 4 bases in between. Written as DNA, the CDR3 is TGCGCCAGCAGCCAAGCTAAGAACACTGAAGCTTTCTTT. This codes for CASSQAKNTEAFF.

This clone was seen just once. The chain uses TRBV5-4 and TRBJ2-7, with a weak D call TRBD2 (6 bases). V was clipped by 9 bases and J by 0 bases, with 19 bases between them. Germline values: CDR1 SGHNT, CDR2 YYREEE (reference sequence). The CDR3 has 15 residues. This CDR3 reads CATRGGGSRSYEQYF. In DNA, the CDR3 is TGTGCCACTAGAGGTGGGGGGTCTCGCTCCTACGAGCAGTACTTC.

The gene calls are TRBV5-6 and TRBJ1-2; 7 bases line up with TRBD1. There are 14 residues in the CDR3. The germline gives CDR1 SGHDT, CDR2 YYEEEE. J lost 5 bases, V lost 2 bases, and 6 bases had no gene match. Here the CDR3 DNA reads TGTGCCAGCAGCTTACCGGGACAGAGGTATGGCTACACCTTC. It is translated as CASSLPGQRYGYTF. The variable domain in full, with the rest retrieved from reference TRBV5-6 and TRBJ1-2, is DAGVTQSPTHLIKTRGQQVTLRCSPKSGHDTVSWYQQALGQGPQFIFQYYEEEERQRGNFPDRFSGHQFPNYSSELNVNALLLGDSALYLCASSLPGQRYGYTFGSGTRLTVV.

Details on this clone: The sample carries other DNA sequences with the same CDR3. The V call is TRBV2, the J call TRBJ1-1; D is possibly TRBD1 (6 bases). This CDR3 spans 18 amino acids. CDR1 and CDR2 (germline): SNHLY, FYNNEI. Trimming shortened V by 7 bases and J by 3 bases, and 27 bases separated the two germline ends. Here the CDR3 reads CASTRAGRGPAVDTEAFF. The DNA of the CDR3 is TGTGCCAGCACAAGGGCGGGCAGGGGCCCGGCGGTGGACACTGAAGCTTTCTTT. The entire variable domain, with the rest obtained from reference TRBV2 and TRBJ1-1, is as follows: EPEVTQTPSHQVTQMGQEVILRCVPISNHLYFYWYRQILGQKVEFLVSFYNNEISEKSEIFDDQFSVERPDGSNFTLKIRSTKLEDSAMYFCASTRAGRGPAVDTEAFFGQGTRLTVV.

The chain uses TRBV14 and TRBJ1-2; TRBD1 matches 7 bases. With 0 bases clipped from V and 4 bases from J, the junction kept 11 bases outside the gene matches. Per germline, CDR1 SGHDN and CDR2 FVKESK. The CDR3 is 17 amino acids. CDR3 DNA: TGTGCCAGCAGCCAAGATCTGGGGACAGAACTCATCTATGGCTACACCTTC. Its protein is CASSQDLGTELIYGYTF.

This rearrangement joins TRBV9 to TRBJ1-1, with D perhaps TRBD1 (6 bases). The germline CDR1 and CDR2 sequences are SGDLS and YYNGEE. This CDR3 comprises 14 residues. Trimming removed 7 bases from V and 1 base from J, with 14 bases in between. The CDR3 nucleotides are TGTGCCAGCGGCACCCAGGGACAGAACACTGAAGCTTTCTTT. Protein sequence: CASGTQGQNTEAFF.

The V and J genes are TRBV7-6 and TRBJ1-5, with 10 bases that match TRBD1. The CDR3 extends over 15 amino acids. Germline V CDR1 and CDR2: SGHVS, FNYEAQ. The V gene end was trimmed by 4 bases and the J gene end by 2 bases; junction bases not matched to a gene: 2. For the CDR3, the DNA is TGTGCCAGCAGCTCCGGGACAGGGGGCAATCAGCCCCAGCATTTT. Translation: CASSSGTGGNQPQHF.

This chain links TRBV30 with TRBJ2-3, with TRBD2 as a possible D gene (6 bases). CDR1 and CDR2 from the germline V gene are GTSNPN and SVGIG (reference sequence). The CDR3 spans 13 residues. Trimming removed 1 base from V and 14 bases from J, with 19 bases in between. CDR3 amino acids: CAWSAAGPDKTYF. The CDR3 bases are TGTGCCTGGAGTGCGGCGGGGCCAGATAAAACGTATTTT.

This clone showed up just once. The chain links TRBV6-1 to TRBJ1-6; D remains ambiguous. CDR1 is MNHNS and CDR2 is SASEGT in the germline V gene. Trimming took 8 bases from V and 0 from J, leaving 5 bases between them. The length of the CDR3 is 13 residues. CDR3 DNA: TGTGCCAGCGTCAGCTCCTATAATTCACCCCTCCACTTT. Protein: CASVSSYNSPLHF.

The chain is built from TRBV5-6 and TRBJ2-1; TRBD2 matches at 11 bases. The CDR3 consists of 17 residues. Trimming at V came to 2 bases and at J to 0 bases, leaving 4 bases not matched to a gene. Germline CDR1 reads SGHDT; CDR2 reads YYEEEE. Here the CDR3 reads CASSFLAGGSSYNEQFF. In DNA form, the CDR3 reads TGTGCCAGCAGCTTCCTAGCGGGGGGCAGCTCCTACAATGAGCAGTTCTTC.

The chain uses TRBV30 and TRBJ1-4; no definite D call. The CDR3 has 12 residues. V was pared by 4 bases and J by 1 base, with 4 bases between. Germline values: CDR1 GTSNPN, CDR2 SVGIG (reference sequence). The CDR3 DNA reads as TGTGCCTGGACAGAAACTAATGAAAAACTGTTTTTT. It translates to CAWTETNEKLFF.

This chain connects TRBV5-1 to TRBJ2-7, with D maybe TRBD1 (6 bases). CDR1 is SGHRS, CDR2 YFSETQ, per germline. The CDR3 loop spans 14 amino acids. Between the trimmed V and J ends, which lost 0 bases and 2 bases, there was a span of 9 bases. This CDR3 reads CASSLEQGTYEQYF. CDR3 coding DNA: TGCGCCAGCAGCTTGGAACAGGGAACCTACGAGCAGTACTTC.

V is TRBV5-4 and J is TRBJ2-2; 9 nucleotides match TRBD2. Germline trimming cut 4 bases from V and 1 base from J; bases unmatched to any gene: 8. From germline, CDR1 is SGHNT and CDR2 YYREEE (reference sequence). The CDR3 loop spans 17 amino acids. CDR3 sequence (DNA): TGTGCCAGCAGCCCCGGGAAGACTAGCGGGAACACCGGGGAGCTGTTTTTT. As protein: CASSPGKTSGNTGELFF.

Concerning this clone itself: The junction departs from germline at one end; a sequencing error may be responsible. The chain couples TRBV7-9 to TRBJ2-7; D is perhaps TRBD1 (5 bases). The CDR3 loop spans 13 amino acids. Germline V gene data show CDR1 as SEHNR and CDR2 as FQNEAQ (reference sequence). CDR3 region: CASSLKGSYEHYF. In DNA form, the CDR3 reads TGTGCCAGCAGCTTGAAGGGGTCCTACGAGCATTACTTC. The whole variable domain, filled in from reference TRBV7-9 and TRBJ2-7, reads DTGVSQNPRHKITKRGQNVTFRCDPISEHNRLYWYRQTLGQGPEFLTYFQNEAQLEKSRLLSDRFSAERPKGSFSTLEIQRTEQGDSAMYLCASSLKGSYEHYFGPGTRLTVT.

The V and J genes are TRBV6-5 and TRBJ1-1; D uncertain. Trimming shortened V by 2 bases and J by 4 bases, and 8 bases separated the two germline ends. Looked up from germline, CDR1 is MNHEY and CDR2 is SVGAGI. This CDR3 region has 13 residues. The CDR3, as DNA: TGTGCCAGCAGTTACGGGCAGACCACTGAAGCTTTCTTT. Residues: CASSYGQTTEAFF.

V is TRBV5-8 and J is TRBJ2-7; 8 bases fit TRBD1. The CDR3 totals 15 residues. Germline V gives CDR1 SGHTS, CDR2 YDEGEE. V was pared by 0 bases and J by 5 bases, with 7 bases of the junction left unmatched. CDR3 bases: TGTGCCAGCAGCTTGGTTTCGGCAGGGGGCCACGAGCAGTACTTC. It is translated as CASSLVSAGGHEQYF.

The DNA for the CDR3 is TGTGCCAGCAGCTGGCGACAGGGCAAGGGGAACACTGAAGCTTTCTTT. This codes for CASSWRQGKGNTEAFF. The rearrangement uses TRBV5-4 and TRBJ1-1; TRBD1 agrees at 7 bases. V dropped 3 bases and J dropped 1; count of bases not matched to a gene: 9. Per the germline V gene, CDR1 is SGHNT and CDR2 is YYREEE (reference sequence). The CDR3 has 16 amino acids.

The chain carries TRBV6-6 and TRBJ1-5; 9 nucleotides align to TRBD1. The ends lost 4 bases at V and 7 bases at J; junction bases unmatched: 2. The CDR3 covers 13 residues. Germline CDR1 is MNHNY and CDR2 is SVGAGI (reference sequence). The CDR3 reads CASSWTGDQPQHF. In nucleotides, the CDR3 is TGTGCCAGCAGTTGGACAGGGGACCAGCCCCAGCATTTT.